This T cell receptor (beta chain) was obtained from a study of cytomegalovirus exposure and HLA in healthy donors. Study as a whole: The same platform used for the approximately 700 first-cohort repertoires was also used for the 100 to 150 validation repertoires, as a later analysis reported. Study findings and constraints: The study flagged some 170 TCR beta chains as cytomegalovirus-associated. First-cohort TCR clusters were later found to tend to co-occur in the 120 or so validation repertoires.

Turning to this clone: The antigen remains unidentified.

Separate from the approximately 670-subject first cohort was the approximately 120-subject validation cohort, to which the donors belonged. CDR1 and CDR2 (germline): SGHRS, YFSETQ. V was shortened by 4 bases and J by 2 bases, with 16 bases between the two germline ends. The CDR3 loop spans 15 amino acids. Method: immunoSEQ multiplex PCR; TCRdb's copy keeps in-frame clones and lacks some. The repertoire has approximately 76,000 clones, approximately 95% of them found once; the top ten carry approximately 2%. The TCR was taken from a woman younger than 35 in good health and CMV-seronegative. Sequencing was performed on PBMCs. The chain is built from TRBV5-1 and TRBJ2-7; possibly TRBD2 for D (6 bases). The CDR3 sequence is CASSLGDSITYEQYF. CDR3 DNA sequence: TGCGCCAGCAGCCTGGGGGACTCAATCACCTACGAGCAGTACTTC. Full variable domain (rest looked up from reference TRBV5-1 and TRBJ2-7): KAGVTQTPRYLIKTRGQQVTLSCSPISGHRSVSWYQQTPGQGLQFLFEYFSETQRNKGNFPGRFSGRQFSNSRSEMNVSTLELGDSALYLCASSLGDSITYEQYFGPGTRLTVT.